Listed below are T cell receptor beta chains from one sample, sequenced in a study of PD-1 blockade in classical Hodgkin lymphoma. Generated by immunoSEQ multiplex PCR, the TCRdb table keeps only in-frame clones and is missing some. The table has around 25,000 clones, around two thirds seen once; the top ten hold about an eighth. Sequences were derived from peripheral blood mononuclear cells (PBMCs), sampled before the second cycle of nivolumab. All receptors come from a human donor with classical Hodgkin lymphoma. Both conserved end residues are part of each CDR3. Fields, in order: J gene, D gene, clone size, V gene, CDR3 DNA, CDR3 protein. The D gene is left open where the match is weak. Where a row states a size, it is once, few, many or the class of an expanded clone; other rows omit it.

J: TRBJ2-6
D: .
size: .
V: TRBV4-2
DNA: TGTGCCAGCAGCCAAACAGACTCTGGGGCCAACGTCCTGACTTTC
CDR3: CASSQTDSGANVLTF

J: TRBJ2-5
D: .
size: .
V: TRBV6-7
DNA: TGTGCCAGCAGTTACAAACTCACCTCCTGGCGGGAGACCCAGTACTTC
CDR3: CASSYKLTSWRETQYF

J: TRBJ1-2
D: .
size: few
V: TRBV9
DNA: TGTGCCAGCAGCCCCCAGGTCGATCCATTGGGCTACACCTTC
CDR3: CASSPQVDPLGYTF

J: TRBJ2-3
D: TRBD2
size: once
V: TRBV2
DNA: TGTGCCAGCAGTTTGACTAGCGGGAGGAGCACAGATACGCAGTATTTT
CDR3: CASSLTSGRSTDTQYF

J: TRBJ2-7
D: .
size: .
V: TRBV7-2
DNA: TGTGCCAGCAGCTTAGATCCCAGCTTCGAGCAGTACTTC
CDR3: CASSLDPSFEQYF

J: TRBJ2-7
D: .
size: .
V: TRBV5-6
DNA: TGTGCCAGCAGCTTGGGGGTCGGCAGCTCCTACGAGCAGTACTTC
CDR3: CASSLGVGSSYEQYF

J: TRBJ2-4
D: TRBD1
size: once
V: TRBV7-4
DNA: TGTGCCAGCAGCGGCCGAAACAGGGGATTGAAGGTGGAAAACATTCAGTACTTC
CDR3: CASSGRNRGLKVENIQYF

J: TRBJ1-1
D: TRBD1
size: .
V: TRBV13
DNA: TGTGCCAGCACCCCAATGGGACAGGAGAACACTGAAGCTTTCTTT
CDR3: CASTPMGQENTEAFF

J: TRBJ2-7
D: .
size: .
V: TRBV19
DNA: TGTGCCAGTAGTATAGCCAGGGGTCGCCACGAGCAGTACTTC
CDR3: CASSIARGRHEQYF

J: TRBJ2-3
D: .
size: .
V: TRBV28
DNA: TGTGCCAGCAGTTTCCAGGGGTTGAGCACAGATACGCAGTATTTT
CDR3: CASSFQGLSTDTQYF

J: TRBJ1-5
D: TRBD1
size: .
V: TRBV19
DNA: TGTGCCAGTAGTATGTGGGACAGCAGCAATCAGCCCCAGCATTTT
CDR3: CASSMWDSSNQPQHF

J: TRBJ2-1
D: TRBD2
size: .
V: TRBV28
DNA: TGTGCCAGCAGTTTAGGGGGGGCCTACAATGAGCAGTTCTTC
CDR3: CASSLGGAYNEQFF

J: TRBJ2-2
D: .
size: few
V: TRBV19
DNA: TGTGCCAGTAGTATGGCTGGAGGGAATACCGGGGAGCTGTTTTTT
CDR3: CASSMAGGNTGELFF

J: TRBJ1-4
D: TRBD1
size: once
V: TRBV10-3
DNA: TGTGCCATCAGTGAAGGTCCGACAGGGAGGGAAAAACTGTTTTTT
CDR3: CAISEGPTGREKLFF

J: TRBJ1-2
D: .
size: .
V: TRBV28
DNA: TGTGCCAGCGGTCCGGACTATGGCTACACCTTC
CDR3: CASGPDYGYTF

J: TRBJ1-2
D: TRBD1
size: .
V: TRBV10-3
DNA: TGTGCCATCAGTGAGGCGGGGTTCCTGGACAGGGGCTATGGCTACACCTTC
CDR3: CAISEAGFLDRGYGYTF

J: TRBJ2-2
D: .
size: few
V: TRBV11-3
DNA: TGTGCCAGCGGCCCGAACACCGGGGAGCTGTTTTTT
CDR3: CASGPNTGELFF

J: TRBJ1-5
D: .
size: .
V: TRBV2
DNA: TGTGCCAGCAGAGAGCCGGGCGGGAGCAATCAGCCCCAGCATTTT
CDR3: CASREPGGSNQPQHF

J: TRBJ2-1
D: TRBD2
size: .
V: TRBV27
DNA: TGTGCCAGCAGTTTTACGGGGGGGAACAATGAGCAGTTCTTC
CDR3: CASSFTGGNNEQFF

J: TRBJ2-2
D: TRBD2
size: medium-sized
V: TRBV27
DNA: TGTGCCAGCAGTTACCACAGCGGGATAAACACCGGGGAGCTGTTTTTT
CDR3: CASSYHSGINTGELFF

J: TRBJ1-5
D: .
size: .
V: TRBV18
DNA: TGTGCCAGCTCACCTTCAGGGTTGGGTCAGCCCCAGCATTTT
CDR3: CASSPSGLGQPQHF

J: TRBJ2-7
D: TRBD1
size: .
V: TRBV5-1
DNA: TGCGCCAGCAGCAATCGACAGGGGGCCTACTACTACGAGCAGTACTTC
CDR3: CASSNRQGAYYYEQYF

J: TRBJ1-1
D: TRBD1
size: .
V: TRBV19
DNA: TGTGCCTGCAGAGAGGGGGCGAGGACTGAAGCTTTCTTT
CDR3: CACREGARTEAFF

J: TRBJ2-7
D: .
size: .
V: TRBV27
DNA: TGTGCCAGCAAAGGGTCAGCGCGGTCCTACGAGCAGTACTTC
CDR3: CASKGSARSYEQYF

J: TRBJ2-6
D: .
size: .
V: TRBV7-6
DNA: TGTGCCAGCAGCTTAAATTCACTCTCTGGGGCCAACGTCCTGACTTTC
CDR3: CASSLNSLSGANVLTF

J: TRBJ1-2
D: .
size: .
V: TRBV19
DNA: TGTGCCAGTACTACCCCGGTTCTCTATGGCTACACCTTC
CDR3: CASTTPVLYGYTF

J: TRBJ2-5
D: TRBD2
size: few
V: TRBV10-2
DNA: TGCGCCAGTAGACTAGCGGGGGGGCAAGAGACCCAGTACTTC
CDR3: CASRLAGGQETQYF

J: TRBJ2-3
D: .
size: .
V: TRBV6-5
DNA: TGTGCCAGCAGTTATTTTCCCACAGATACGCAGTATTTT
CDR3: CASSYFPTDTQYF

J: TRBJ2-7
D: TRBD1
size: few
V: TRBV10-3
DNA: TGTGCCATCAGGGACGGGACAGGGGGCGAGCAGTACTTC
CDR3: CAIRDGTGGEQYF

J: TRBJ1-5
D: .
size: once
V: TRBV7-2
DNA: TGTGCCAGCAGCTTAGGCAGGGAGGGCAATCAGCCCCAGCATTTT
CDR3: CASSLGREGNQPQHF

J: TRBJ2-5
D: .
size: few
V: TRBV5-6
DNA: TGTGCCAGCAGCTTGTACACGGGTGGAGAGACCCAGTACTTC
CDR3: CASSLYTGGETQYF

J: TRBJ2-1
D: .
size: .
V: TRBV18
DNA: TGTGCCAGCTCACCATCGCCCCGCTTCAATGAGCAGTTCTTC
CDR3: CASSPSPRFNEQFF

J: TRBJ2-5
D: .
size: .
V: TRBV4-1
DNA: TGCGCCAGCAGTTTGGGGTTCCAAGAGACCCAGTACTTC
CDR3: CASSLGFQETQYF

J: TRBJ1-1
D: .
size: .
V: TRBV30
DNA: TGTGCCTGGGGGGGAGAGGGACACTGGACTGACACTGAAGCTTTCTTT
CDR3: CAWGGEGHWTDTEAFF

J: TRBJ2-7
D: .
size: few
V: TRBV7-2
DNA: TGTGCCAGCAGCTTAGTATTCTCCTACGAGCAGTACTTC
CDR3: CASSLVFSYEQYF

J: TRBJ2-5
D: .
size: few
V: TRBV5-1
DNA: TGCGCCAGCAGCTGGGACACCCAAGAGACCCAGTACTTC
CDR3: CASSWDTQETQYF

J: TRBJ1-5
D: TRBD1
size: once
V: TRBV7-9
DNA: TGTGCCAGCAGCCTCGGGACAGTTTTAAATCAGCCCCAGCATTTT
CDR3: CASSLGTVLNQPQHF

J: TRBJ2-5
D: .
size: .
V: TRBV11-2
DNA: TGTGCCAGCAGCTTAGACTGGGAGACCCAGTACTTC
CDR3: CASSLDWETQYF

J: TRBJ2-3
D: .
size: .
V: TRBV7-9
DNA: TGTGCCAGCGGATCGCTAGCGTACACAGATACGCAGTATTTT
CDR3: CASGSLAYTDTQYF

J: TRBJ2-7
D: .
size: .
V: TRBV5-1
DNA: TGCGCCAGCAGGGGCTCCTACGAGCAGTACTTC
CDR3: CASRGSYEQYF

J: TRBJ1-2
D: .
size: .
V: TRBV7-9
DNA: TGTGCCAGCAGCTTGGGATCCTTCTATGGCTACACCTTC
CDR3: CASSLGSFYGYTF

J: TRBJ1-1
D: .
size: .
V: TRBV5-1
DNA: TGCGCCAGCAGCTTTGGGGTGGCTAATCTCCCCACTGAAGCTTTCTTT
CDR3: CASSFGVANLPTEAFF

J: TRBJ2-3
D: TRBD1
size: .
V: TRBV4-3
DNA: TGCGCCAGCAGCCAAGGGGGTACTTTACGGGACAGGCTCACAGATACGCAGTATTTT
CDR3: CASSQGGTLRDRLTDTQYF

J: TRBJ2-7
D: TRBD1
size: once
V: TRBV6-5
DNA: TGTGCCAGCAGTACTCGGACAGGGAGCACCTACGAGCAGTACTTC
CDR3: CASSTRTGSTYEQYF

J: TRBJ2-7
D: .
size: .
V: TRBV7-4
DNA: TGTGCCAGCAGCTCGGCGGCAACCGGCCTGCACGAGCAGTACTTC
CDR3: CASSSAATGLHEQYF

J: TRBJ2-3
D: .
size: .
V: TRBV5-4
DNA: TGTGCCAGCAGCACCGGCCCGGTTGTAGATACGCAGTATTTT
CDR3: CASSTGPVVDTQYF

J: TRBJ1-2
D: .
size: .
V: TRBV7-9
DNA: TGTGCCAGCAGCTCCTTTCCGGGCTATGGCTACACCTTC
CDR3: CASSSFPGYGYTF

J: TRBJ1-3
D: TRBD1
size: .
V: TRBV28
DNA: TGTGCCAGCAGTTTCCATACCCGAACCGGGACAGACGGAAACACCATATATTTT
CDR3: CASSFHTRTGTDGNTIYF

J: TRBJ2-4
D: .
size: .
V: TRBV2
DNA: TGTGCCAGCAACGAGGAGGTCGGCGCCAAAAACATTCAGTACTTC
CDR3: CASNEEVGAKNIQYF